The table lists the clone carrying this TCR beta chain with a few counts. This sample stems from a study of control samples from healthy donors and cancer patients. Profiled with immunoSEQ multiplex PCR; TCRdb holds only in-frame clones, not every one. The table records approximately 120,000 clones, about nine tenths of them present only once. V lost 3 bases and J lost 2, with 8 bases in between. CDR1 MNHNS and CDR2 SASEGT come from the germline V gene. The CDR3 runs 14 residues. This chain links TRBV6-1 with TRBJ1-5; D ambiguous. The specimen was blood. The clonotype originates from a human donor in good health. The donor label of this sample is uncertain. CDR3 in amino acids: CASSDQAGNQPQHF. The DNA for the CDR3 is TGTGCCAGCAGTGACCAGGCGGGCAATCAGCCCCAGCATTTT.